These 19 T cell receptor beta chains were all obtained from the same sample, sequenced in a study of post-analysis software for immune sequencing data. Study-wide results and caveats: Included in a set of about 5 TRBV segments more frequent in patients than controls were TRBV5-6, TRBV5-1 and TRBV20-1.

Each TCR beta cDNA library carried unique molecular identifiers. Each CDR3 protein gets one entry after TCRdb re-called the PCR reads with MiXCR. The repertoire holds about 430,000 distinct CDR3 sequences, with roughly 38% as singletons. Which antigens these TCRs recognize remains unknown. The sample comprised blood. The source is a girl aged 2-9 years with multiple sclerosis.

This clonotype was seen just once. J is TRBJ2-6 and V is TRBV19; D is uncertain. The CDR3 spans 16 residues. V was cut by 5 bases and J by 4 bases, with 15 bases left in between. CDR1 and CDR2 from the germline V gene are LNHDA and SQIVND (reference sequence). The CDR3 region has the DNA TGTGCCAGTAGTTTCCACGACACGGCCGGGGCCAACGTCCTGACTTTC. Protein sequence: CASSFHDTAGANVLTF. The full variable domain, rest sourced from reference TRBV19 and TRBJ2-6, is DGGITQSPKYLFRKEGQNVTLSCEQNLNHDAMYWYRQDPGQGLRLIYYSQIVNDFQKGDIAEGYSVSREKKESFPLTVTSAQKNPTAFYLCASSFHDTAGANVLTFGAGSRLTVL.

This clonotype was detected only a few times. The V and J genes are TRBV2 and TRBJ2-7, with D possibly being TRBD1 (5 bases). Germline lookup yields CDR1 SNHLY and CDR2 FYNNEI. V was clipped by 6 bases and J by 3 bases, with 9 bases between them. This CDR3 contains 12 residues. The CDR3, as DNA: TGTGCCAGCAGCGAGGACAACTACGAGCAGTACTTC. It encodes CASSEDNYEQYF.

This sequence joins TRBV28 and TRBJ1-5; 7 bases fit TRBD1. The CDR3 extends over 13 amino acids. Germline V gene data show CDR1 as MDHEN and CDR2 as SYDVKM. Trimming cost V 10 bases and J 2 bases; bases outside gene matches: 5. The CDR3: CAITGDGNQPQHF. Here the CDR3 DNA reads TGTGCCATAACAGGGGATGGCAATCAGCCCCAGCATTTT.

V usage is TRBV20-1 and J usage is TRBJ2-7, with D possibly TRBD2 on 6 matching bases. CDR1 is DFQATT and CDR2 is SNEGSKA in the germline V gene (reference sequence). With 6 bases removed from V and 3 bases from J, the gap between germline ends came to 18 bases. The CDR3 spans 14 residues. CDR3 amino acids: CSALLGGSIYEQYF. As DNA, the CDR3 is TGCAGTGCCCTTCTTGGGGGGAGCATCTACGAGCAGTACTTC.

The chain is built from TRBV28 and TRBJ2-1, with TRBD2 matching over 9 bases. Trimming took 7 bases from V and 4 from J; bases not matched to a gene: 5. This CDR3 has 14 residues. The germline V gene has CDR1 MDHEN and CDR2 SYDVKM. CDR3 region: CASTLAGNYNEQFF. As DNA, the CDR3 is TGTGCCAGCACTCTAGCGGGGAATTACAATGAGCAGTTCTTC.

The gene calls are TRBV6-6 and TRBJ2-7, with D perhaps being TRBD1 or TRBD2 (5 bases each). The germline gives CDR1 MNHNY, CDR2 SVGAGI (reference sequence). V was clipped by 5 bases and J by 3 bases, with 14 bases between them. This CDR3 contains 14 residues. CDR3 sequence reads: CASSPGTQNYEQYF. CDR3 sequence (DNA): TGTGCCAGCAGTCCCGGGACCCAGAACTACGAGCAGTACTTC.

This clonotype was observed a few times. The rearrangement links TRBV6-2 or TRBV6-3 to TRBJ2-7, with 8 bases aligning to TRBD2. The germline gives CDR1 MNHEY, CDR2 SVGEGT. With V trimmed by 7 bases and J by 1 base, 12 bases remained unmatched. This CDR3 is built from 16 residues. This CDR3 reads CASTAREGTSSYEQYF. CDR3 nucleotides: TGTGCCAGCACCGCCCGGGAGGGGACTTCGTCCTACGAGCAGTACTTC.

This chain connects TRBV29-1 to TRBJ2-3; 8 bases fit TRBD1. Germline-derived CDR1 and CDR2 are SQVTM and ANQGSEA. J lost 4 bases, V lost 7 bases, and 7 bases had no gene match. The CDR3 sequence is 13 residues long. CDR3: CSELQGDSDTQYF. The CDR3, as DNA: TGCAGCGAACTACAGGGGGACTCAGATACGCAGTATTTT.

V and J are TRBV12-3 or TRBV12-4 and TRBJ1-2; 9 bases line up with TRBD1. The CDR3 sequence is 13 residues long. The V and J ends lost 6 bases and 6 bases, in that order; junction bases with no gene match: 5. CDR3 in DNA: TGTGCCAGCAGCCCCGGACAGGGGCATGGCTACACCTTC. Translated, it gives CASSPGQGHGYTF.

V and J are TRBV28 and TRBJ2-7; possibly TRBD2 for D (6 bases). Germline V gene sequence: CDR1 MDHEN, CDR2 SYDVKM. This CDR3 is built from 16 residues. Trimming left V 2 bases short and J 5 bases short, with 19 bases between. The CDR3 here is CASSLGGTGWSDEQYF. The DNA for the CDR3 is TGTGCCAGCAGTTTAGGGGGGACGGGTTGGTCGGACGAGCAGTACTTC.

This chain links TRBV5-1 with TRBJ1-1; D gene uncertain. CDR1 SGHRS and CDR2 YFSETQ come from the germline V gene. The V gene lost 0 bases and the J gene lost 6 bases, with 15 bases spanning the gap. The length of the CDR3 is 15 residues. The CDR3 nucleotides read TGCGCCAGCAGCTTGGGTGAGGCCCATTACGCTGAAGCTTTCTTT. It codes for CASSLGEAHYAEAFF. The full variable domain, rest sourced from reference TRBV5-1 and TRBJ1-1, is KAGVTQTPRYLIKTRGQQVTLSCSPISGHRSVSWYQQTPGQGLQFLFEYFSETQRNKGNFPGRFSGRQFSNSRSEMNVSTLELGDSALYLCASSLGEAHYAEAFFGQGTRLTVV.

The V call is TRBV12-5, the J call TRBJ1-1; D uncertain. Germline V gene sequence: CDR1 LGHNT, CDR2 FRNRAP. Trimming shortened V by 6 bases and J by 2 bases, and 7 bases separated the two germline ends. The CDR3 consists of 12 residues. CDR3 amino acids: CASGLTNTEAFF. In DNA, the CDR3 is TGTGCTAGTGGCCTAACCAACACTGAAGCTTTCTTT.

The genes are TRBV7-2 and TRBJ2-7; 13 positions agree with TRBD2. After removal of 5 bases from V and 2 bases from J, the junction contained 3 bases not matched to a gene. The germline CDR1 and CDR2 sequences are SGHTA and FQGNSA. The CDR3 contains 15 residues. In nucleotides, the CDR3 is TGTGCCAGCAGCACCACTAGCGGGAGGGCCTACGAGCAGTACTTC. Residues: CASSTTSGRAYEQYF.

In this sample, this clonotype turned up many times. The chain links TRBV10-3 to TRBJ2-3; possible D gene TRBD2, 5 bases. The V gene's germline CDR1 is ENHRY and CDR2 SYGVKD. CDR3 size: 12 residues. Trimming removed 11 bases at V and 6 bases at J, with 15 bases between. The CDR3 reads CAALGLSDTQYF. The CDR3 nucleotides read TGTGCCGCCTTAGGACTTTCGGATACGCAGTATTTT.

This clonotype was detected ten times or more. Relative to the germline gene, one junction end is altered; a read error may explain this. CDR3 sequence reads: CASSQVGGYEQYF. The CDR3 DNA sequence: TGTGCCAGCAGCCAAGTGGGGGGGTACGAGCAGTACTTC. The chain couples TRBV4-1 to TRBJ2-7, with 7 positions matching TRBD2. The length of the CDR3 is 13 residues. CDR1 is MGHRA, CDR2 YSYEKL, per germline.

The chain is built from TRBV27 and TRBJ2-1; maybe TRBD2 (5 bases). Germline V CDR1 and CDR2: MNHEY, SMNVEV (reference sequence). There are 15 residues in the CDR3. V lost 7 bases, J lost 4 bases, and 17 bases lay in between. The CDR3 protein is CASTQISRDYNEQFF. The CDR3 region has the DNA TGTGCCAGCACCCAAATATCGAGGGATTACAATGAGCAGTTCTTC.

About this clonotype itself: A single base separates this from a much larger clone, so it may be a read error. This chain uses TRBV5-1 with TRBJ1-2; tentatively, D is TRBD1 (6 bases). The CDR3 runs to 13 residues. Germline loops: CDR1 SGHRS, CDR2 YFSETQ. CDR3 DNA sequence: TGCGCCAGCAGCCACGACAGGACTTTCGGCTGCACCTTC. It encodes CASSHDRTFGCTF.

The chain recombines TRBV7-2 with TRBJ2-2; 8 bases match TRBD2. The CDR3 length is 14 residues. The V gene's germline CDR1 is SGHTA and CDR2 FQGNSA. V lost 4 bases to trimming and J lost 6 bases; unmatched junction nucleotides: 4. The CDR3 loop is CASSSGTRAGELFF. For the CDR3, the DNA is TGTGCCAGCAGCTCCGGGACTAGGGCCGGGGAGCTGTTTTTT.

In its sample, this clonotype was seen many times. The V call is TRBV10-3, the J call TRBJ2-5; D not certain. Germline-derived CDR1 and CDR2 are ENHRY and SYGVKD. Trimming removed 0 bases from V and 4 bases from J, with 12 bases in between. The CDR3 runs to 15 residues. The CDR3 nucleotides are TGTGCCATCAGTGAGTCGATTGGAACGACAGAGACCCAGTACTTC. Its translation is CAISESIGTTETQYF.